This T cell receptor beta chain was identified during a study of T-cell reconstitution after alpha-beta-depleted transplantation in children. Germline CDR1 is MNHNS and CDR2 is SASEGT. The CDR3 extends over 14 amino acids. V was trimmed by 6 bases and J by 0 bases, leaving 11 bases between them. During its preparation, the TCRbeta library received unique molecular identifiers. MiXCR, applied by TCRdb to the PCR reads, yields one record per CDR3 protein. The sample contains 4,000 to 6,000 distinct CDR3 sequences, roughly 7.3% of which appear only once. The rearrangement joins TRBV6-1 to TRBJ1-1; D remains unclear. This TCR was sampled from a boy under two years old who had a stem cell transplant for SCID, so the T cells may come from the graft donor. The material was PBMCs, mostly from graft donor cells, obtained 60 days after TCRalphabeta/CD19-depleted stem cell transplant. The CDR3 here is CASRRQVMNTEAFF. CDR3 in DNA: TGTGCCAGCAGACGCCAGGTCATGAACACTGAAGCTTTCTTT.